This TCR beta chain appears in the sequencing data of a study of control samples from healthy donors and cancer patients. The CDR3 has 14 amino acids. Between the trimmed V and J ends, which lost 4 bases and 0 bases, there was a span of 7 bases. The germline V gene encodes CDR1 MRHNA and CDR2 SNTAGT. The table came from immunoSEQ multiplex PCR; TCRdb's copy has only in-frame clones and leaves some out. The sample yields fewer than 70,000 clones, 94% seen once. Sequenced input: blood. This TCR came from a man aged 30-40 years in good health. The rearrangement links TRBV6-4 to TRBJ2-1; D gene uncertain. The CDR3 spells CASSGTNSYNEQFF. The CDR3 DNA follows: TGTGCCAGCAGTGGGACCAACTCCTACAATGAGCAGTTCTTC.